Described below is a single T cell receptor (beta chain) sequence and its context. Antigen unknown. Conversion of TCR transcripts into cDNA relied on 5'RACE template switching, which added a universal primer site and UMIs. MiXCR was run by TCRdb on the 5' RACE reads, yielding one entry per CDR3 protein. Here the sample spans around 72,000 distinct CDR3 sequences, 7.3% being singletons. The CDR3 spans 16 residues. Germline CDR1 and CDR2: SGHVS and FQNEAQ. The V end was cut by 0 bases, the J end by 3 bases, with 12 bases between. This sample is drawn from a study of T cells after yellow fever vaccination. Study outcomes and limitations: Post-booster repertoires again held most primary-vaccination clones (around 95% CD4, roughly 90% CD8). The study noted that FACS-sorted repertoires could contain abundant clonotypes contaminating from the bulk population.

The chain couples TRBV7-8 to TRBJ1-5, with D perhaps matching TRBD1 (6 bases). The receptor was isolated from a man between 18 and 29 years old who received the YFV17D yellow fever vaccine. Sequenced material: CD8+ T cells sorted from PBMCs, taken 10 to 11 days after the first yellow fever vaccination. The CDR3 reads CASSLAGGGYNQPQHF. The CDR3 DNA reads TGTGCCAGCAGCTTAGCAGGAGGGGGGTACAATCAGCCCCAGCATTTT.